Listed below are T cell receptor beta chains from one sample, sequenced in a study of blood T cell repertoires in COVID-19. The data were produced by immunoSEQ multiplex PCR, yet TCRdb's version contains in-frame clones alone and is incomplete. The sample has approximately 240,000 clones, more than 75% seen once. Material for sequencing was peripheral blood. These receptor sequences come from a woman in her twenties or thirties who had recovered from COVID-19. The CDR3 runs from the conserved cysteine through the conserved F or W. D genes are given only for firm matches. Clone size is given for some rows only: seen once, a few or many times, or a class if the clone is expanded.

D gene: TRBD1; J gene: TRBJ1-6; V gene: TRBV4-3; clone size: few; CDR3 protein: CASSPDRQSSYNSPLHF; CDR3 DNA: TGCGCCAGCAGCCCGGACAGGCAGAGCTCCTATAATTCACCCCTCCACTTT
D gene: TRBD2; J gene: TRBJ2-2; V gene: TRBV5-1; clone size: .; CDR3 protein: CASSLGLAGTGELFF; CDR3 DNA: TGCGCCAGCAGCTTGGGGTTAGCGGGGACCGGGGAGCTGTTTTTT
D gene: TRBD1; J gene: TRBJ1-6; V gene: TRBV27; clone size: .; CDR3 protein: CASSTTRTGGYNSPLHF; CDR3 DNA: TGTGCCAGCAGTACCACTCGGACAGGGGGCTATAATTCACCCCTCCACTTT
D gene: .; J gene: TRBJ2-1; V gene: TRBV5-1; clone size: few; CDR3 protein: CASSQDTTYNEQFF; CDR3 DNA: TGCGCCAGCAGCCAGGACACTACCTACAATGAGCAGTTCTTC
D gene: TRBD2; J gene: TRBJ2-1; V gene: TRBV9; clone size: .; CDR3 protein: CASSGGLADYNEQFF; CDR3 DNA: TGTGCCAGCAGCGGGGGACTAGCGGACTACAATGAGCAGTTCTTC
D gene: .; J gene: TRBJ1-2; V gene: TRBV6-2/TRBV6-3; clone size: .; CDR3 protein: CASSPTELNYGYTF; CDR3 DNA: TGTGCCAGCAGTCCGACAGAACTTAACTATGGCTACACCTTC
D gene: .; J gene: TRBJ2-1; V gene: TRBV11-3; clone size: .; CDR3 protein: CASSHDYNEQFF; CDR3 DNA: TGTGCCAGCAGCCACGACTATAATGAGCAGTTCTTC
D gene: TRBD1; J gene: TRBJ1-1; V gene: TRBV7-9; clone size: .; CDR3 protein: CASSDTGGATEAFF; CDR3 DNA: TGTGCCAGCAGCGATACAGGGGGCGCGACTGAAGCTTTCTTT
D gene: TRBD2; J gene: TRBJ2-7; V gene: TRBV29-1; clone size: .; CDR3 protein: CSVGLAETYEQYF; CDR3 DNA: TGCAGCGTTGGACTAGCGGAGACCTACGAGCAGTACTTC
D gene: TRBD2; J gene: TRBJ2-7; V gene: TRBV4-1; clone size: .; CDR3 protein: CASSQVSGGDYEQYF; CDR3 DNA: TGCGCCAGCAGCCAAGTGAGCGGGGGGGACTACGAGCAGTACTTC
D gene: .; J gene: TRBJ2-1; V gene: TRBV7-9; clone size: .; CDR3 protein: CASSSGDEQFF; CDR3 DNA: TGTGCCAGCAGCTCCGGGGATGAGCAGTTCTTC
D gene: TRBD1; J gene: TRBJ1-3; V gene: TRBV7-9; clone size: .; CDR3 protein: CASSFTPGQGTNTIYF; CDR3 DNA: TGTGCCAGCAGTTTTACACCGGGACAGGGGACGAACACCATATATTTT
D gene: .; J gene: TRBJ2-3; V gene: TRBV4-2; clone size: .; CDR3 protein: CANSQDRGMAQDTQYF; CDR3 DNA: TGTGCCAACAGCCAAGATCGGGGTATGGCACAAGATACGCAGTATTTT
D gene: TRBD2; J gene: TRBJ2-1; V gene: TRBV9; clone size: .; CDR3 protein: CASSVAREAGWELAGGLVEQFF; CDR3 DNA: TGTGCCAGCAGCGTAGCCCGGGAGGCAGGGTGGGAGTTAGCGGGGGGGCTGGTTGAGCAGTTCTTC
D gene: TRBD1; J gene: TRBJ1-2; V gene: TRBV4-2; clone size: few; CDR3 protein: CASSQEHRGPNYGYTF; CDR3 DNA: TGTGCCAGCAGCCAAGAGCACAGGGGGCCCAACTATGGCTACACCTTC
D gene: TRBD1; J gene: TRBJ1-2; V gene: TRBV27; clone size: once; CDR3 protein: CASSKQGSYGYTF; CDR3 DNA: TGTGCCAGCAGCAAACAGGGGAGCTATGGCTACACCTTC
D gene: TRBD1; J gene: TRBJ1-6; V gene: TRBV27; clone size: once; CDR3 protein: CASSLKSGGGSPLHF; CDR3 DNA: TGTGCCAGCAGTTTGAAATCAGGGGGCGGGTCACCCCTCCACTTT